These 2 T cell receptor beta chains came from one sample sequenced in a study of OX40 agonist ivuxolimab in advanced cancers. The protocol was immunoSEQ multiplex PCR, while the TCRdb copy is restricted to in-frame clones and leaves out a portion. The repertoire consists of approximately 28,000 clones, with more than 70% occurring once and the leading ten covering roughly a sixth. The sample here was CD4+ or CD8+ T cells sorted from blood, taken in a trial of the OX40 agonist ivuxolimab. Receptors were obtained from an adult with an advanced solid tumor such as melanoma, head and neck, liver or kidney cancer.

V gene TRBV4-1 combines with J gene TRBJ2-2, with 8 bases lining up with TRBD1. Per germline, CDR1 MGHRA and CDR2 YSYEKL. After removal of 3 bases from V and 6 bases from J, the junction contained 15 bases not matched to a gene. CDR3 length: 18 amino acids. The CDR3 bases are TGCGCCAGCAGCCACGCCCCACCGGGACAGGAGGGGGCCGGGGAGCTGTTTTTT. Amino acid sequence: CASSHAPPGQEGAGELFF.

V is TRBV4-2 and J is TRBJ1-1; tentative D call: TRBD1 (6 bases). This CDR3 has 14 amino acids. The V end lost 1 base, the J end lost 4 bases, and 10 bases lay between the germline ends. Germline CDR1 is LGHNA and CDR2 is YNFKEQ. The CDR3 here is CASSQAQGSTEAFF. CDR3 sequence (DNA): TGTGCCAGCAGCCAAGCACAGGGCAGCACTGAAGCTTTCTTT.